The rows below give T cell receptor beta chains drawn from one sample of a study of blood T cell repertoires in COVID-19. The assay was immunoSEQ multiplex PCR, and TCRdb's table has in-frame clones only and misses some. The sample includes around 37,000 clones, 75% to 90% seen only once; the top ten take less than 2%. What was sequenced was peripheral blood. The receptors come from a man in his forties or fifties with active or convalescent COVID-19. Each CDR3 is given with its conserved first and last residue.

j_call v_call cdr3_aa
TRBJ2-3 TRBV7-9 CAAWREGTDTQYF
TRBJ2-7 TRBV7-9 CASSPQIITSGSSYEQYF
TRBJ2-5 TRBV28 CASSFRDTAYF
TRBJ1-4 TRBV5-1 CASSLAGTGEEKLFF
TRBJ2-2 TRBV19 CASKRFGNTGELFF
TRBJ2-5 TRBV13 CASRRRLAGQETQYF
TRBJ2-7 TRBV9 CASSAGQGTSSYEQYF
TRBJ2-1 TRBV19 CASTSGLAGGPDEQFF
TRBJ2-3 TRBV27 CASSLSIQGAWERQNLHRATGQYF
TRBJ1-4 TRBV18 CASSPTPVTGGDATNEKLFF
TRBJ2-7 TRBV4-3 CASSQDGTRFSEQYF
TRBJ1-4 TRBV4-3 CASSQDASANEKLFF
TRBJ2-2 TRBV11-2 CASSSTQGMNTGELFF
TRBJ1-1 TRBV5-1 CASSGAPSTEAFF
TRBJ2-3 TRBV4-2 CASSRPPGTSGTDTQYF
TRBJ1-6 TRBV16 CASSQAGPVHSPLHF